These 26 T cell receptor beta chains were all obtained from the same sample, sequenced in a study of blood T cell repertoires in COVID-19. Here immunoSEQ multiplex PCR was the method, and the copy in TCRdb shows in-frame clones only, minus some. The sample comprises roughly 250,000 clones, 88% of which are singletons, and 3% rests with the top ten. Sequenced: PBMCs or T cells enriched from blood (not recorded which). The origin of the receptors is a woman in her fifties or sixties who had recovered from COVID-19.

CDR3 bases: TGTGCCAGCAACCAGCTAGCGGGAGTTGCGGGGGAGCTGTTTTTT. Its protein product is CASNQLAGVAGELFF. The V gene is TRBV6-5, the J gene TRBJ2-2; TRBD2 matches at 10 bases. CDR3 length equals 15 residues. Germline CDR1 and CDR2: MNHEY and SVGAGI. V trimming: 7 bases; J trimming: 8 bases; junction bases outside the gene matches: 10.

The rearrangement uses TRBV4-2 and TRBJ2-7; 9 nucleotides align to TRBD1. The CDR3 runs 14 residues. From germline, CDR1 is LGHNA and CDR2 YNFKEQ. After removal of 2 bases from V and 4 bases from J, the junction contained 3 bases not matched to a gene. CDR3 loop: CASSQSQGAYEQYF. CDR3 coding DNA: TGTGCCAGCAGCCAATCACAGGGGGCATACGAGCAGTACTTC.

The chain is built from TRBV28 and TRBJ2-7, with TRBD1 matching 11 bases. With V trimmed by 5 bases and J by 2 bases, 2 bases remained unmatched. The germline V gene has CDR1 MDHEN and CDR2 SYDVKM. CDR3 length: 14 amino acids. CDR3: CASSLDRGPYEQYF. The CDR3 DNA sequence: TGTGCCAGCAGTCTGGACAGGGGGCCCTACGAGCAGTACTTC.

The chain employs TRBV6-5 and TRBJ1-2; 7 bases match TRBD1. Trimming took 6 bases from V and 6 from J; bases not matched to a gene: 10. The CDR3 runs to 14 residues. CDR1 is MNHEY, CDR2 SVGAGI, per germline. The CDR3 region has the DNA TGTGCCAGCAGCCGTGACAGGGAATACAATGGCTACACCTTC. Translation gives CASSRDREYNGYTF.

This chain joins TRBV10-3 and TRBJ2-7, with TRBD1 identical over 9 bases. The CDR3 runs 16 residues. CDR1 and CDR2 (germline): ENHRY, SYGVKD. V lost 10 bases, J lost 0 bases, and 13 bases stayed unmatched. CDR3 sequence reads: CATSGGQGSFSYEQYF. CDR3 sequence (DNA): TGTGCCACCTCGGGAGGACAGGGGTCATTCTCCTACGAGCAGTACTTC.

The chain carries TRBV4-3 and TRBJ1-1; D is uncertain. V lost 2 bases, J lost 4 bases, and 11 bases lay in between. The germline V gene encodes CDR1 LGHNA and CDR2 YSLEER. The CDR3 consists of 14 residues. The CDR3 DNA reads TGCGCCAGCAGCCAAACGGAGTTGGGCACTGAAGCTTTCTTT. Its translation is CASSQTELGTEAFF.

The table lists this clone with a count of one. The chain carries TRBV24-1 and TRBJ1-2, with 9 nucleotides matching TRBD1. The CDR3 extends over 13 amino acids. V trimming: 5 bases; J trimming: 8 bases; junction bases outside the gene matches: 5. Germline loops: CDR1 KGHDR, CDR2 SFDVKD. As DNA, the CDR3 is TGTGCCACCAGTGGAGGGACAGGGAGAGGCTACACCTTC. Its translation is CATSGGTGRGYTF.

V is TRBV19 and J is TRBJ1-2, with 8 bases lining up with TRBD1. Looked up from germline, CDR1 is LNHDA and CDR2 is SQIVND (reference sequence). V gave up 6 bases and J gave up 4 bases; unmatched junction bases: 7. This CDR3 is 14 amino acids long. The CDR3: CASSSQGAFYGYTF. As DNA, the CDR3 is TGTGCCAGTAGCTCTCAGGGGGCATTCTATGGCTACACCTTC.

For the CDR3, the DNA is TGTGCCTGGAGTGCCGGGACAGTTAATCAGCCCCAGCATTTT. Its protein is CAWSAGTVNQPQHF. The chain recombines TRBV30 with TRBJ1-5; 7 nucleotides agree with TRBD1. The germline gives CDR1 GTSNPN, CDR2 SVGIG (reference sequence). J lost 4 bases, V lost 1 base, and 4 bases had no gene match. The CDR3 is 14 amino acids. Complete variable domain (other parts from reference TRBV30 and TRBJ1-5): SQTIHQWPATLVQPVGSPLSLECTVEGTSNPNLYWYRQAAGRGLQLLFYSVGIGQISSEVPQNLSASRPQDRQFILSSKKLLLSDSGFYLCAWSAGTVNQPQHFGDGTRLSIL.

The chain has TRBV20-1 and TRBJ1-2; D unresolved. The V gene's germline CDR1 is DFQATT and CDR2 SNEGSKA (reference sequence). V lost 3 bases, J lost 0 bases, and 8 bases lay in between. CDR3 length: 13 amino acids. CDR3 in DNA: TGCAGTGCTAGTACCACAACTAACTATGGCTACACCTTC. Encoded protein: CSASTTTNYGYTF.

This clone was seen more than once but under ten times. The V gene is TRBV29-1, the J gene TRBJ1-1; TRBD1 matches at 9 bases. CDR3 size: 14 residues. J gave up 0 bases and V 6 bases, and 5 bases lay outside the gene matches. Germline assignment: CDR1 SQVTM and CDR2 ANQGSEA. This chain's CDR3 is CSVTGTGMNTEAFF. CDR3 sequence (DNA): TGCAGCGTCACCGGGACAGGGATGAACACTGAAGCTTTCTTT.

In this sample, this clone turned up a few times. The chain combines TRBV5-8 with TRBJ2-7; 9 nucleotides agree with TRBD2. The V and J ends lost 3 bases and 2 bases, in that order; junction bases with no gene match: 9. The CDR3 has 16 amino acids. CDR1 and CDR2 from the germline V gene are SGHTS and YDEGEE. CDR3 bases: TGTGCCAGCAGCTCCCGTAGGACTAGCGAAGCCTACGAGCAGTACTTC. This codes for CASSSRRTSEAYEQYF.

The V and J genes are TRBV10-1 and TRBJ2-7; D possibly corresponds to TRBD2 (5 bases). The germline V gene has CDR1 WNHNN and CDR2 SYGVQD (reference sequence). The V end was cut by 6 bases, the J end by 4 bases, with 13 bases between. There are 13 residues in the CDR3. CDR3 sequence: CASSSPPGYEQYF. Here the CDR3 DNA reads TGCGCCAGCAGCTCCCCGCCGGGGTACGAGCAGTACTTC.

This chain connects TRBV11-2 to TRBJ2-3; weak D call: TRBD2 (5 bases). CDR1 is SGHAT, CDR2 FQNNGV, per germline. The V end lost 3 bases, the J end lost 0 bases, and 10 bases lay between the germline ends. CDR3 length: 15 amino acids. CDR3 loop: CASSFTGGSTDTQYF. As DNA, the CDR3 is TGTGCCAGCAGCTTTACGGGCGGGAGCACAGATACGCAGTATTTT.

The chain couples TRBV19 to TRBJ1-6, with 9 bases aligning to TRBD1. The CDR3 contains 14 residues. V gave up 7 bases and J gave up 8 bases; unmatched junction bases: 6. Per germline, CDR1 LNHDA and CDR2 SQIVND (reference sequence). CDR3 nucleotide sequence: TGTGCCAGTACCTGGGACAGGGCCGATTCACCCCTCCACTTT. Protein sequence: CASTWDRADSPLHF.

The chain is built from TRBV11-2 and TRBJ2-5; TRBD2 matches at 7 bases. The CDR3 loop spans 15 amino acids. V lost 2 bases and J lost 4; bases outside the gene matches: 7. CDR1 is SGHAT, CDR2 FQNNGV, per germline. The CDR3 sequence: CASSLWAGARETQYF. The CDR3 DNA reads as TGTGCCAGCAGCTTATGGGCGGGAGCCAGAGAGACCCAGTACTTC.

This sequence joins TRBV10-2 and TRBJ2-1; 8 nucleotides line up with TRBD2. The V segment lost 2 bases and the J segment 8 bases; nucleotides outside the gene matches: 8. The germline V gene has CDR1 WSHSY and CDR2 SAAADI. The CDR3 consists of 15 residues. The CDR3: CASSEPGLVMDEQFF. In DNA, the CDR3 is TGCGCCAGCAGTGAGCCGGGACTAGTAATGGATGAGCAGTTCTTC.

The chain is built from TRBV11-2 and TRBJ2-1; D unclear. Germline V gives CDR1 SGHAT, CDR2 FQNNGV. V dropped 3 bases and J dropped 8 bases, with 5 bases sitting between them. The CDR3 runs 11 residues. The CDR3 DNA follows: TGTGCCAGCAGCTTGAGTCATGAGCAGTTCTTC. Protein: CASSLSHEQFF.

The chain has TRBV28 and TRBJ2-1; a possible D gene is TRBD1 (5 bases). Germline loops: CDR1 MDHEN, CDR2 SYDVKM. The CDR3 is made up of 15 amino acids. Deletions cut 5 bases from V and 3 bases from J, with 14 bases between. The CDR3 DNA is TGTGCCAGCAGTCCCCCCAGGGTCCTCTACAATGAGCAGTTCTTC. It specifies CASSPPRVLYNEQFF.

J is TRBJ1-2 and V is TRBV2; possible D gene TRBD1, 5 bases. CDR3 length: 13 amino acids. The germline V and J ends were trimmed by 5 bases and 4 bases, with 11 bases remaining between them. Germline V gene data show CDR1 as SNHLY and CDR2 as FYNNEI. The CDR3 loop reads CASSPRVVYGYTF. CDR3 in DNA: TGTGCCAGCAGTCCCAGGGTTGTCTATGGCTACACCTTC.

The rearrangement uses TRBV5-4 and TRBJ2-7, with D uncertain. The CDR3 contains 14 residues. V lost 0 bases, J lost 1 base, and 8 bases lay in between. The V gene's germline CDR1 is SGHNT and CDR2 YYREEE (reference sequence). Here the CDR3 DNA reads TGTGCCAGCAGCTTGGACAGTTCTTCCTACGAGCAGTACTTC. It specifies CASSLDSSSYEQYF. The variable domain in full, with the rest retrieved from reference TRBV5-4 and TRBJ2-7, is ETGVTQSPTHLIKTRGQQVTLRCSSQSGHNTVSWYQQALGQGPQFIFQYYREEENGRGNFPPRFSGLQFPNYSSELNVNALELDDSALYLCASSLDSSSYEQYFGPGTRLTVT.

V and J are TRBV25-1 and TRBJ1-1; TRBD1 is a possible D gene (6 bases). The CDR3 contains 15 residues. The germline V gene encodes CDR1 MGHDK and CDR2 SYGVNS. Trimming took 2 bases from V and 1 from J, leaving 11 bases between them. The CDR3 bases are TGTGCCAGCAGTGAAGGAACAGGGCCGAACACTGAAGCTTTCTTT. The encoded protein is CASSEGTGPNTEAFF.

CDR3 region: CASTPSGVYEQYF. The DNA of the CDR3 is TGTGCCAGCACTCCGTCGGGGGTATACGAGCAGTACTTC. This chain connects TRBV12-3 or TRBV12-4 to TRBJ2-7, with a possible D match to TRBD2 (6 bases). The CDR3 has 13 amino acids. V lost 7 bases and J 4 bases, leaving 14 bases between the germline ends.

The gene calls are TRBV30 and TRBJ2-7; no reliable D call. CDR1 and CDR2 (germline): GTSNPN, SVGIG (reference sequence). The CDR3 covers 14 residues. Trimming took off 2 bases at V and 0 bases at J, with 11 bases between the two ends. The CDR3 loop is CAWSLMAASYEQYF. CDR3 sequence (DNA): TGTGCCTGGAGTCTTATGGCCGCCTCCTACGAGCAGTACTTC.

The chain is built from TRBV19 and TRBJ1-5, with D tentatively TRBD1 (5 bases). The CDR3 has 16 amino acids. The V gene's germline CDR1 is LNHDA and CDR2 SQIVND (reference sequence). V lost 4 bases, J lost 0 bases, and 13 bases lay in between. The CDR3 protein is CASSRRTPDSNQPQHF. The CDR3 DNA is TGTGCCAGTAGTAGACGGACACCGGATAGCAATCAGCCCCAGCATTTT.

In DNA form, the CDR3 reads TGTGCCAGCAGCTTGGTGGGACAGGGGCGATACAATGAGCAGTTCTTC. Translating it yields CASSLVGQGRYNEQFF. The gene calls are TRBV5-5 and TRBJ2-1, with 10 bases identical to TRBD1. The CDR3 consists of 16 residues. CDR1 and CDR2 from the germline V gene are SGHKS and YYEKEE (reference sequence). After removal of 0 bases from V and 4 bases from J, the junction contained 4 bases not matched to a gene. Combining the CDR3 with reference TRBV5-5 and TRBJ2-1 gives the whole variable domain DAGVTQSPTHLIKTRGQQVTLRCSPISGHKSVSWYQQVLGQGPQFIFQYYEKEERGRGNFPDRFSARQFPNYSSELNVNALLLGDSALYLCASSLVGQGRYNEQFFGPGTRLTVL.